Presented here are 28 T cell receptor beta chains from one specimen sequenced in a study of CD8+ T cells in alopecia areata. The treatment was: oral pan-JAK inhibitor, 5-10 mg twice daily. RNA extraction was followed by reverse transcription into cDNA, which acted as the sequencing template. Only in-frame clones appear in the TCRdb table, and some are missing; sequencing was by immunoSEQ multiplex PCR. Among 95,000 to 110,000 clones listed, 80% to 90% were seen once. Sample: CD8+ T cells sorted from blood, taken at week 34, from a patient treated with tofacitinib. The receptors were sampled from a human donor with alopecia areata.

The chain has TRBV7-9 and TRBJ1-3; D is unclear. Trimming took off 5 bases at V and 8 bases at J, with 13 bases between the two ends. The CDR3 spans 13 residues. Germline-derived CDR1 and CDR2 are SEHNR and FQNEAQ (reference sequence). In nucleotides, the CDR3 is TGTGCCAGCAGCCAAGGCTCAGCCTACACCATATATTTT. Translating gives CASSQGSAYTIYF.

This clone was recorded only once. This rearrangement joins TRBV2 to TRBJ2-3, with a tentative D call TRBD1 (5 bases). The CDR3 loop spans 14 amino acids. V lost 8 bases and J lost 2, with 14 bases in between. The germline CDR1 and CDR2 sequences are SNHLY and FYNNEI. CDR3 nucleotide sequence: TGTGCCAGCCCCTCAGGGCCCGACACAGATACGCAGTATTTT. It codes for CASPSGPDTDTQYF. Full variable domain (remainder filled in from reference TRBV2 and TRBJ2-3): EPEVTQTPSHQVTQMGQEVILRCVPISNHLYFYWYRQILGQKVEFLVSFYNNEISEKSEIFDDQFSVERPDGSNFTLKIRSTKLEDSAMYFCASPSGPDTDTQYFGPGTRLTVL.

This chain joins TRBV27 and TRBJ2-7, with D tentatively TRBD2 (5 bases). The CDR3 consists of 14 residues. From germline, CDR1 is MNHEY and CDR2 SMNVEV (reference sequence). V was shortened by 7 bases and J by 0 bases, with 13 bases between the two germline ends. This CDR3 is CASTFSAGSYEQYF. The CDR3 nucleotides read TGTGCCAGCACCTTTTCTGCGGGCTCCTACGAGCAGTACTTC.

This sequence joins TRBV6-6 and TRBJ2-1; tentatively, D is TRBD1 or TRBD2 (6 bases each). The germline V and J ends were trimmed by 8 bases and 1 base, with 12 bases remaining between them. Germline V gene data show CDR1 as MNHNY and CDR2 as SVGAGI (reference sequence). The CDR3 runs 14 residues. The CDR3 nucleotides read TGTGCCAGCTCCGAGGGGGGATCCTACAATGAGCAGTTCTTC. The encoded protein is CASSEGGSYNEQFF.

The CDR3 here is CSVVTGASTDTQYF. The CDR3 DNA follows: TGCAGCGTTGTTACGGGGGCCAGCACAGATACGCAGTATTTT. The chain recombines TRBV29-1 with TRBJ2-3; D assignment may be TRBD1 or TRBD2 (6 bases each). CDR1 and CDR2 (germline): SQVTM, ANQGSEA. V lost 4 bases and J lost 0, with 11 bases in between. CDR3 length: 14 residues.

This chain joins TRBV30 and TRBJ2-1, with no clear D. Trimming left V 1 base short and J 7 bases short, with 8 bases between. CDR3 length: 12 residues. Germline CDR1 GTSNPN, CDR2 SVGIG (reference sequence). CDR3 amino acids: CAWSGVENEQFF. CDR3 coding DNA: TGTGCCTGGAGTGGGGTAGAAAATGAGCAGTTCTTC.

V gene TRBV7-9 combines with J gene TRBJ2-6; D unclear. Per germline, CDR1 SEHNR and CDR2 FQNEAQ (reference sequence). The CDR3 has 13 residues. The V gene lost 4 bases and the J gene lost 2 bases, with 3 bases spanning the gap. In nucleotides, the CDR3 is TGTGCCAGCAGCTCGGCTGGGGCCAACGTCCTGACTTTC. This codes for CASSSAGANVLTF.

This chain joins TRBV10-3 and TRBJ2-3; 8 bases fit TRBD2. Losses at the gene ends were 6 bases for V and 5 bases for J; bases not matched to a gene: 13. The CDR3 is 16 residues long. Looked up from germline, CDR1 is ENHRY and CDR2 is SYGVKD. The CDR3 protein is CAISDGLAPFLDTQYF. In DNA, the CDR3 is TGTGCCATCAGCGACGGACTAGCTCCCTTTTTAGATACGCAGTATTTT.

This clone has a single count. This chain connects TRBV4-1 to TRBJ1-2; possible D gene TRBD1, 5 bases. Trimming removed 5 bases at V and 5 bases at J, with 12 bases between. The CDR3 runs 13 residues. CDR1 MGHRA and CDR2 YSYEKL come from the germline V gene. As DNA, the CDR3 is TGCGCCAGCAGCGGGGACGGAGAGTATGGCTACACCTTC. Residues: CASSGDGEYGYTF.

The chain links TRBV29-1 to TRBJ2-1, with 7 nucleotides matching TRBD1. The CDR3 covers 16 residues. Trimming cost V 2 bases and J 2 bases; bases outside gene matches: 9. CDR1 and CDR2 from the germline V gene are SQVTM and ANQGSEA. The CDR3 nucleotides are TGCAGCGTTGAAACCCACGACAGGGCAACCTACAATGAGCAGTTCTTC. Its translation: CSVETHDRATYNEQFF.

This clone was observed a single time. This CDR3 is CASSDWRNTGGTEAFF. In DNA form, the CDR3 reads TGTGCCAGCAGTGACTGGAGAAACACGGGCGGCACTGAAGCTTTCTTT. V is TRBV2 and J is TRBJ1-1; no clear D gene. V was trimmed by 3 bases and J by 4 bases, leaving 18 bases between them. The germline gives CDR1 SNHLY, CDR2 FYNNEI. This CDR3 is built from 16 residues.

The chain recombines TRBV19 with TRBJ2-7, with D unclear. Trimming left V 5 bases short and J 5 bases short, with 10 bases between. Germline CDR1 is LNHDA and CDR2 is SQIVND (reference sequence). The CDR3 is 12 residues long. In nucleotides, the CDR3 is TGTGCCAGTAGTGCCCCGTCGGACGAGCAGTACTTC. Its translation: CASSAPSDEQYF. Together with reference TRBV19 and TRBJ2-7, the CDR3 gives the full variable domain: DGGITQSPKYLFRKEGQNVTLSCEQNLNHDAMYWYRQDPGQGLRLIYYSQIVNDFQKGDIAEGYSVSREKKESFPLTVTSAQKNPTAFYLCASSAPSDEQYFGPGTRLTVT.

The rearrangement links TRBV2 to TRBJ1-1; no firm D call. CDR3 size: 14 residues. Trimming took 2 bases from V and 1 from J, leaving 8 bases between them. CDR1 SNHLY and CDR2 FYNNEI come from the germline V gene. For the CDR3, the DNA is TGTGCCAGCAGTGAAACGACGGGGAACACTGAAGCTTTCTTT. As protein: CASSETTGNTEAFF.

The rearrangement uses TRBV4-2 and TRBJ2-7, with 7 positions matching TRBD1. Germline trimming cut 1 base from V and 2 bases from J; bases unmatched to any gene: 8. This CDR3 comprises 16 residues. From germline, CDR1 is LGHNA and CDR2 YNFKEQ. CDR3 loop: CASSQAFGTDTYEQYF. For the CDR3, the DNA is TGTGCCAGCAGCCAAGCTTTTGGGACAGATACCTACGAGCAGTACTTC.

This rearrangement joins TRBV9 to TRBJ2-7; the D is unclear. V was clipped by 5 bases and J by 2 bases, with 14 bases between them. The CDR3 contains 14 residues. In germline, CDR1 is SGDLS, CDR2 YYNGEE. The CDR3 is CASSQSEAPYEQYF. In DNA form, the CDR3 reads TGTGCCAGCAGTCAGAGCGAAGCCCCCTACGAGCAGTACTTC.

This clone was seen a few times. J is TRBJ2-7 and V is TRBV29-1; D unclear. Germline-derived CDR1 and CDR2 are SQVTM and ANQGSEA. This CDR3 comprises 14 residues. V was cut by 4 bases and J by 0 bases, with 13 bases left in between. CDR3 amino acids: CSVVGVGDSYEQYF. The CDR3 DNA reads as TGCAGCGTTGTCGGCGTCGGAGACTCCTACGAGCAGTACTTC.

Regarding this clone: At one boundary the junction diverges from the germline segment, which might be a read error. The chain couples TRBV19 to TRBJ1-5, with 9 positions matching TRBD1. The CDR3 is 17 amino acids. Germline V gives CDR1 LNHDA, CDR2 SQIVND (reference sequence). For the CDR3, the DNA is TGTGCCAGTAGTCCCTTAGGGACAGGGATGGGCAATCAGCCCCTGCATTTT. Its translation: CASSPLGTGMGNQPLHF.

The chain has TRBV6-1 and TRBJ2-5; 7 nucleotides line up with TRBD1. Germline V gives CDR1 MNHNS, CDR2 SASEGT. CDR3 length equals 17 residues. The junction had 16 bases not matched to a gene; V was cut back by 4 bases and J by 5 bases. The CDR3 nucleotides are TGTGCCAGCAGTGCTGGTAGGGACAGATTCCTTCGGGAGACCCAGTACTTC. It codes for CASSAGRDRFLRETQYF.

The chain carries TRBV7-8 and TRBJ1-5, with D hard to call. Germline V gives CDR1 SGHVS, CDR2 FQNEAQ. The CDR3 is 12 residues long. The germline V and J ends were trimmed by 5 bases and 3 bases, with 5 bases remaining between them. Here the CDR3 DNA reads TGTGCCAGCAGCCCACCCAATCAGCCCCAGCATTTT. Translated: CASSPPNQPQHF.

V and J are TRBV7-9 and TRBJ2-1; 12 bases map to TRBD2. V lost 5 bases and J lost 7; bases outside the gene matches: 9. This CDR3 has 16 amino acids. Germline CDR1 is SEHNR and CDR2 is FQNEAQ (reference sequence). DNA for the CDR3: TGTGCCAGCAGCCCACCTAGCGGGAGGGCCATGAATGAGCAGTTCTTC. It encodes CASSPPSGRAMNEQFF.

The V gene is TRBV5-6, the J gene TRBJ2-5; D unclear. TRBJ2-7 matches the DNA end more closely, so the J call is doubtful. CDR1 and CDR2 (germline): SGHDT, YYEEEE. The CDR3 runs to 12 residues. CDR3 nucleotide sequence: TGTGCCAGCAGCTTGATCTCCTACGAGCAGTACTTC. The encoded protein is CASSLISYEQYF.

This chain uses TRBV5-6 with TRBJ2-1; D gene ambiguous. This CDR3 comprises 11 residues. V was cut by 0 bases and J by 10 bases, with 5 bases left in between. The germline V gene has CDR1 SGHDT and CDR2 YYEEEE. The DNA of the CDR3 is TGTGCCAGCAGCTTGGAGCGAGAGCAGTTCTTC. Translation: CASSLEREQFF.

The chain couples TRBV11-2 to TRBJ1-6; D perhaps matches TRBD1 (5 bases). V was clipped by 0 bases and J by 8 bases, with 14 bases between them. Germline loops: CDR1 SGHAT, CDR2 FQNNGV. The CDR3 totals 16 residues. The chain's CDR3 is CASSLDRQGVDSPLHF. As DNA, the CDR3 is TGTGCCAGCAGCTTAGATCGTCAAGGGGTCGATTCACCCCTCCACTTT.

V and J are TRBV7-9 and TRBJ2-1; TRBD2 matches 8 bases. The germline V gene has CDR1 SEHNR and CDR2 FQNEAQ (reference sequence). The length of the CDR3 is 15 residues. Trimming removed 0 bases from V and 8 bases from J; junction bases left unmatched: 6. CDR3 residues: CASSLALGLGDEQFF. Written as DNA, the CDR3 is TGTGCCAGCAGCTTAGCGCTGGGACTAGGCGATGAGCAGTTCTTC.

The rearrangement uses TRBV2 and TRBJ2-5, with D perhaps assigned TRBD1 or TRBD2 (5 bases each). Looked up from germline, CDR1 is SNHLY and CDR2 is FYNNEI. V was clipped by 6 bases and J by 2 bases, with 16 bases between them. The CDR3 is made up of 15 amino acids. The CDR3: CASRNGTPPQETQYF. CDR3 bases: TGTGCCAGCAGGAACGGGACCCCCCCTCAAGAGACCCAGTACTTC.

This CDR3 is CASSDSASTYNEQFF. CDR3 DNA: TGTGCCAGCAGTGATTCAGCGTCTACCTACAATGAGCAGTTCTTC. The chain joins TRBV2 to TRBJ2-1; no firm D call. Germline-derived CDR1 and CDR2 are SNHLY and FYNNEI. V gave up 3 bases and J gave up 2 bases, with 11 bases separating them. The CDR3 runs to 15 residues. The whole variable domain, remainder taken from reference TRBV2 and TRBJ2-1, is EPEVTQTPSHQVTQMGQEVILRCVPISNHLYFYWYRQILGQKVEFLVSFYNNEISEKSEIFDDQFSVERPDGSNFTLKIRSTKLEDSAMYFCASSDSASTYNEQFFGPGTRLTVL.

The J gene is TRBJ1-5, the V gene TRBV23-1; D remains ambiguous. TRBV23-1 is an ORF; its function is uncertain. V gave up 3 bases and J gave up 6 bases, with 3 bases separating them. The CDR3 runs 11 residues. Written as DNA, the CDR3 is TGCGCCAGCAGTCACAGTCAGCCCCAGCATTTT. Its translation is CASSHSQPQHF.

Here the CDR3 DNA reads TGTGCCAGCAGCGACTCTGGAAATCAGCCCCAGCATTTT. This sequence encodes CASSDSGNQPQHF. V is TRBV9 and J is TRBJ1-5; D not certain. The V gene lost 3 bases and the J gene lost 4 bases, with 8 bases spanning the gap. Germline CDR1 SGDLS, CDR2 YYNGEE. The CDR3 extends over 13 amino acids.